The rows below give T cell receptor beta chains drawn from one sample of a study of blood T cell repertoires in COVID-19. Using immunoSEQ multiplex PCR, the repertoire was profiled, and TCRdb retains in-frame clones only, with some absent. The table has about 130,000 clones, more than 75% seen once. Sequenced material: PBMCs or T cells enriched from blood (not recorded which). Every receptor here comes from a woman aged 45-60 years who had recovered from COVID-19. The CDR3 runs from the conserved cysteine through the conserved F or W. The D gene is left open where the match is weak. Clone size, where shown, is once, few, many, or a class for clones that have expanded.

D,J,size,V,CDR3,DNA
.,TRBJ1-1,.,TRBV7-2,CASSLGGAGGEAFF,TGTGCCAGCAGCTTAGGGGGGGCCGGGGGGGAAGCTTTCTTT
TRBD1,TRBJ1-1,.,TRBV24-1,CATSDTGTGGAAFF,TGTGCCACCAGTGATACCGGGACAGGAGGAGCAGCTTTCTTT
TRBD1,TRBJ1-6,.,TRBV19,CASSPGTGPSPLHF,TGTGCCAGTAGTCCCGGGACAGGGCCCTCACCCCTCCACTTT
TRBD1,TRBJ2-5,.,TRBV2,CASRRQGGETQYF,TGTGCCAGCAGGCGACAGGGTGGGGAGACCCAGTACTTC
TRBD2,TRBJ2-2,once,TRBV6-5,CASSLGGGAAGELFF,TGTGCCAGCAGTTTGGGCGGGGGGGCCGCCGGGGAGCTGTTTTTT
TRBD1,TRBJ1-6,.,TRBV5-5,CASRGTGSPLHF,TGTGCCAGCAGAGGGACAGGTTCACCCCTCCACTTT
TRBD2,TRBJ2-2,once,TRBV9,CASSGGTSGGPGGELFF,TGTGCCAGCAGCGGAGGGACTAGCGGGGGGCCGGGCGGGGAGCTGTTTTTT
TRBD1,TRBJ2-7,few,TRBV18,CASGRDSLYEQYF,TGTGCCAGCGGCCGGGACAGCCTCTACGAGCAGTACTTC
.,TRBJ1-2,.,TRBV7-9,CASSGSDYGYTF,TGTGCCAGCAGCGGCAGCGACTATGGCTACACCTTC
.,TRBJ1-2,.,TRBV5-6,CASRPLGSGDGNYGYTF,TGTGCCAGCAGGCCACTTGGATCAGGGGATGGTAACTATGGCTACACCTTC
.,TRBJ2-2,.,TRBV7-9,CASRVGRDNTGELFF,TGTGCCAGCAGGGTGGGCAGGGATAACACCGGGGAGCTGTTTTTT
TRBD1,TRBJ1-1,.,TRBV5-5,CASSLFQGGPNTEAFF,TGTGCCAGCAGCTTGTTCCAGGGGGGCCCGAACACTGAAGCTTTCTTT
.,TRBJ1-1,.,TRBV6-1,CASSEAGVRKAFF,TGTGCCAGCAGTGAAGCGGGCGTCAGGAAGGCTTTCTTT
TRBD1,TRBJ1-4,.,TRBV29-1,CSVRKTTGGNEKLFF,TGCAGCGTTAGGAAAACGACAGGGGGGAATGAAAAACTGTTTTTT
TRBD2,TRBJ2-1,.,TRBV11-2,CASSFSSGGANEQFF,TGTGCCAGCAGCTTCTCTAGCGGGGGGGCTAATGAGCAGTTCTTC
TRBD1,TRBJ2-7,.,TRBV7-9,CASSPDRVSDEQYF,TGTGCCAGCAGCCCGGACAGGGTATCTGACGAGCAGTACTTC
.,TRBJ1-1,.,TRBV30,CAWSPGGPEAFF,TGTGCCTGGAGCCCGGGGGGGCCTGAAGCTTTCTTT
.,TRBJ1-3,.,TRBV18,CASSPPGSGNTIYF,TGTGCCAGCTCACCACCCGGTTCTGGAAACACCATATATTTT
.,TRBJ2-2,.,TRBV5-1,CASSMTTTNTGELFF,TGCGCCAGCAGCATGACAACCACGAACACCGGGGAGCTGTTTTTT
.,TRBJ2-5,once,TRBV29-1,CSVEDTASQETQYF,TGCAGCGTTGAAGATACGGCTAGCCAAGAGACCCAGTACTTC
.,TRBJ1-3,.,TRBV25-1,CASSAPGGGLSSGNTIYF,TGTGCCAGCAGTGCACCGGGAGGAGGCCTAAGCTCTGGAAACACCATATATTTT
.,TRBJ2-3,.,TRBV4-1,CASSQSSRDTQYF,TGCGCCAGCAGCCAATCTTCCCGAGATACGCAGTATTTT
.,TRBJ1-3,.,TRBV5-4,CASSLGGSGNTIYF,TGTGCCAGCAGCTTGGGCGGATCTGGAAACACCATATATTTT
TRBD1,TRBJ2-7,.,TRBV27,CASSFSTGASYEQYF,TGTGCCAGCAGTTTTTCAACAGGGGCCTCCTACGAGCAGTACTTC
TRBD1,TRBJ1-1,.,TRBV10-3,CATGQGSTEAFF,TGTGCCACCGGACAGGGGAGCACTGAAGCTTTCTTT
.,TRBJ1-2,few,TRBV28,CASSLVRQNYGYTF,TGTGCCAGCAGTTTAGTAAGACAGAACTATGGCTACACCTTC
TRBD2,TRBJ2-3,.,TRBV19,CASSSERGAEDTQYF,TGTGCCAGTAGTAGCGAGCGGGGGGCCGAAGATACGCAGTATTTT
TRBD1,TRBJ1-4,once,TRBV18,CASSPGQGLEKLFF,TGTGCCAGCTCGCCGGGACAGGGCCTTGAAAAACTGTTTTTT
.,TRBJ1-3,.,TRBV13,CASSLEGVGNTIYF,TGTGCCAGCAGCTTAGAAGGGGTTGGAAACACCATATATTTT
TRBD1,TRBJ2-5,.,TRBV27,CASSFRWTGMEETQYF,TGTGCCAGCAGTTTCCGCTGGACAGGGATGGAAGAGACCCAGTACTTC
.,TRBJ1-1,.,TRBV29-1,CSVDTGQVNTEAFF,TGCAGCGTCGACACTGGGCAGGTGAACACTGAAGCTTTCTTT